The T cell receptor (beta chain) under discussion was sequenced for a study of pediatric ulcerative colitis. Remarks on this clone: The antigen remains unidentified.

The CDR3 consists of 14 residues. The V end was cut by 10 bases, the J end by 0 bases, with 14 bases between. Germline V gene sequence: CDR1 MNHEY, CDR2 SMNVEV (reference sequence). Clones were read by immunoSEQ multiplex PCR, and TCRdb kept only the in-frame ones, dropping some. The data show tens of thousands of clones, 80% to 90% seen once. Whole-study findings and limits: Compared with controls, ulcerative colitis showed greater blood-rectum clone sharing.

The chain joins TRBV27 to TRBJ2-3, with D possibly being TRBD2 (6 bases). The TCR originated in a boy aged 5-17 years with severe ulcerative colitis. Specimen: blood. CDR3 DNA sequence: TGTGCCACCCGACCGGGGACTAGCACAGATACGCAGTATTTT. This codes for CATRPGTSTDTQYF.